One and the same sample provided the 22 T cell receptor beta chains below, sequenced in a study of prognosis after radiotherapy for stage I lung cancer (dated by TCRdb to the early 2020s). These reads were obtained on an Illumina HiSeq 3000. Two rounds of multiplex PCR were used to amplify the TCR beta CDR3 region from genomic DNA. In the first PCR round, primers specific to each TRBV and TRBJ gene were used, and the primer sequences were filed in Chinese patent CN105087789A. The raw public data were reprocessed by TCRdb itself: fastp quality trimming at Q25, MiXCR clonotype calling, in-frame beta chains only. Every CDR3 protein is listed once, alongside the most common genes and DNA of its rows. The sample table lists some 35,000 distinct CDR3 sequences, approximately 36% of them with a count of one. The ten largest account for roughly 15% of the sample. The specimen was PBMCs, collected before or after stereotactic body radiation therapy (not recorded which). The origin of the receptors is a donor aged 50 or older with non-small cell lung cancer.

V is TRBV5-1 and J is TRBJ1-2; the D gene is possibly TRBD1 (6 bases). The V gene lost 2 bases and the J gene lost 6 bases, with 17 bases spanning the gap. Germline CDR1 reads SGHRS; CDR2 reads YFSETQ. The CDR3 length is 15 residues. In DNA, the CDR3 is TGCGCCAGCAGCTTTGCCGGCGACAGGTTGGATGGCTACACCTTC. Its protein product is CASSFAGDRLDGYTF.

This clonotype has a count of ten or more. Here the CDR3 reads CATSGRQGFDIQYF. CDR3 DNA sequence: TGTGCCACCAGCGGGAGACAGGGGTTCGACATTCAGTACTTC. This sequence joins TRBV15 and TRBJ2-4, with 8 positions matching TRBD1. Germline V gene sequence: CDR1 LNHNV, CDR2 YYDKDF (reference sequence). V dropped 5 bases and J dropped 8; count of bases not matched to a gene: 8. The length of the CDR3 is 14 residues. The entire variable domain, with the rest obtained from reference TRBV15 and TRBJ2-4, is as follows: DAMVIQNPRYQVTQFGKPVTLSCSQTLNHNVMYWYQQKSSQAPKLLFHYYDKDFNNEADTPDNFQSRRPNTSFCFLDIRSPGLGDTAMYLCATSGRQGFDIQYFGAGTRLSVL.

This rearrangement joins TRBV6-5 to TRBJ1-6, with 8 bases lining up with TRBD1. CDR1 is MNHEY and CDR2 is SVGAGI in the germline V gene. The CDR3 is 15 amino acids. V gave up 6 bases and J gave up 3 bases; unmatched junction bases: 4. The CDR3 here is CASSYGQGYNSPLHF. CDR3 nucleotides: TGTGCCAGCAGCTACGGACAGGGCTATAATTCACCCCTCCACTTT.

This clonotype was seen a few times. A clone one base away is much larger, so this may be a read error. J is TRBJ2-3 and V is TRBV5-1, with D perhaps matching TRBD1 (7 bases). The CDR3 spans 15 residues. Germline V CDR1 and CDR2: SGHRS, YFSETQ. The CDR3 DNA reads TGCGCCAGCTGCTTGGCGGGGCAGGGGGCAGATACGCAGTATTTT. Amino acids: CASCLAGQGADTQYF. Looking up the rest from reference TRBV5-1 and TRBJ2-3 gives the full variable domain: KAGVTQTPRYLIKTRGQQVTLSCSPISGHRSVSWYQQTPGQGLQFLFEYFSETQRNKGNFPGRFSGRQFSNSRSEMNVSTLELGDSALYLCASCLAGQGADTQYFGPGTRLTVL.

This clonotype was detected ten times or more. The rearrangement links TRBV5-1 to TRBJ2-5; 7 bases are shared with TRBD2. This CDR3 is 15 amino acids long. With V trimmed by 0 bases and J by 1 base, 3 bases remained unmatched. In germline, CDR1 is SGHRS, CDR2 YFSETQ. The CDR3 here is CASSLAGGIQETQYF. The DNA for the CDR3 is TGCGCCAGCAGCTTGGCCGGGGGGATCCAAGAGACCCAGTACTTC.

The sample holds many counts of this clonotype. The CDR3 loop reads CASSEGQGLETQYF. As DNA, the CDR3 is TGTGCCAGCAGTGAGGGACAGGGGCTGGAGACCCAGTACTTC. V gene TRBV6-1 combines with J gene TRBJ2-5, with TRBD1 matching 10 bases. The V gene end was trimmed by 3 bases and the J gene end by 5 bases; junction bases not matched to a gene: 3. The CDR3 is made up of 14 amino acids. In germline, CDR1 is MNHNS, CDR2 SASEGT.

The rearrangement links TRBV7-6 to TRBJ2-5; 10 bases are a match to TRBD2. The germline gives CDR1 SGHVS, CDR2 FNYEAQ. The trim removed 6 bases at V and 0 bases at J, leaving 7 bases unmatched. This CDR3 region has 16 residues. The CDR3 bases are TGTGCCAGCAGTCCAGATAGCGGGGGGTACCAAGAGACCCAGTACTTC. Its protein is CASSPDSGGYQETQYF.

Concerning this clonotype itself: This may come from a read error, since a much larger clone is one base off. J is TRBJ2-6 and V is TRBV4-1; TRBD1 is a possible D gene (5 bases). Per the germline V gene, CDR1 is MGHRA and CDR2 is YSYEKL. Trimming removed 1 base at V and 4 bases at J, with 8 bases between. The CDR3 totals 15 residues. The CDR3 protein is CASSQGRVGANVLTF. The CDR3, as DNA: TGCGCCAGCAGCCAAGGCAGGGTCGGGGCCAACGTCCTGACTTTC.

This clonotype occurred many times. The chain recombines TRBV28 with TRBJ1-1; 7 bases agree with TRBD1. Unmatched junction bases numbered 5, after V lost 4 bases and J lost 6 bases. The CDR3 sequence is 13 residues long. Germline loops: CDR1 MDHEN, CDR2 SYDVKM. This CDR3 reads CASSSPGTAEAFF. CDR3 nucleotide sequence: TGTGCCAGCAGTTCTCCAGGGACAGCTGAAGCTTTCTTT. The whole variable domain, filled in from reference TRBV28 and TRBJ1-1, reads DVKVTQSSRYLVKRTGEKVFLECVQDMDHENMFWYRQDPGLGLRLIYFSYDVKMKEKGDIPEGYSVSREKKERFSLILESASTNQTSMYLCASSSPGTAEAFFGQGTRLTVV.

Of note for this clonotype: A much larger clonotype is one base distant, so this may be a read error. The chain joins TRBV2 to TRBJ1-5; tentatively, D is TRBD1 (5 bases). In germline, CDR1 is SNHLY, CDR2 FYNNEI. CDR3 length: 16 amino acids. V was shortened by 8 bases and J by 6 bases, with 23 bases between the two germline ends. CDR3 coding DNA: TGTGCCAGCGGTGGATCGGACCTTGGGGGGGGTCAGCCCCAGCATTTT. Translating it yields CASGGSDLGGGQPQHF.

As regards this clonotype: A far larger clone is a single base away, which makes a read error likely. The V call is TRBV6-5, the J call TRBJ2-1; the D gene is possibly TRBD1 (5 bases). V lost 4 bases and J lost 6, with 25 bases in between. CDR3 size: 18 residues. The germline V gene encodes CDR1 MNHEY and CDR2 SVGAGI. The CDR3 DNA reads TGTGCCAGCAGTTTCCACGCCCTGCGGCGGCAGGGCTCCAATGAGCAGTTCTTC. Amino acid sequence: CASSFHALRRQGSNEQFF.

This clonotype was seen many times. This sequence joins TRBV6-4 and TRBJ1-6; 9 positions agree with TRBD1. Trimming cost V 6 bases and J 10 bases; bases outside gene matches: 4. The CDR3 is made up of 13 amino acids. In germline, CDR1 is MRHNA, CDR2 SNTAGT. CDR3: CASSTDRGSPLHF. As DNA, the CDR3 is TGTGCCAGCAGCACGGACAGGGGCTCACCCCTCCACTTT.

This clonotype has a count of ten or more. The chain combines TRBV27 with TRBJ1-2; tentative D call: TRBD1 (6 bases). Between the trimmed V and J ends, which lost 8 bases and 2 bases, there was a span of 15 bases. This CDR3 has 14 amino acids. Germline lookup yields CDR1 MNHEY and CDR2 SMNVEV (reference sequence). CDR3 nucleotides: TGTGCCAGCCGGACTGGGGGCCAAAACTATGGCTACACCTTC. It translates to CASRTGGQNYGYTF.

This clonotype was observed at least ten times. The rearrangement links TRBV11-3 to TRBJ1-2; TRBD1 is a possible D gene (6 bases). This CDR3 region has 14 residues. The V gene lost 3 bases and the J gene lost 2 bases, with 10 bases spanning the gap. CDR1 SGHNT and CDR2 YENEEA come from the germline V gene. CDR3 amino acids: CASSLTGQNYGYTF. Here the CDR3 DNA reads TGTGCCAGCAGCTTGACGGGACAAAACTATGGCTACACCTTC.

This clonotype rates as large. The rearrangement links TRBV6-6 to TRBJ2-6; 13 bases map to TRBD2. The J segment lost 2 bases and the V segment lost 5 bases, leaving 3 bases of the junction unmatched. The CDR3 loop spans 17 amino acids. Germline V gene data show CDR1 as MNHNY and CDR2 as SVGAGI (reference sequence). The CDR3 sequence is CASSGTSGTAGANVLTF. DNA of the CDR3: TGTGCCAGCAGTGGGACTAGCGGGACGGCTGGGGCCAACGTCCTGACTTTC.

A remark on this clonotype: This clone may be a read error of a much larger clone one base away. The V gene is TRBV12-5, the J gene TRBJ2-5, with a weak D call TRBD2 (5 bases). The germline V gene has CDR1 LGHNT and CDR2 FRNRAP. The length of the CDR3 is 12 residues. Trimming stripped 7 bases from V and 4 bases from J, with 10 bases between. The CDR3 coding sequence is TGTGCTAGTGCTGCGGAGGTAGAGACCCAGTACTTC. Protein sequence: CASAAEVETQYF.

Comment on this clonotype: A much larger clonotype is one base distant, so this may be a read error. The genes are TRBV7-2 and TRBJ2-1; 7 bases are a match to TRBD2. The CDR3 is 16 amino acids. V shed 5 bases, J shed 9 bases, and the junction held 16 bases outside the gene matches. Germline lookup yields CDR1 SGHTA and CDR2 FQGNSA. The chain's CDR3 is CASSPFLEGGPSEQFF. DNA of the CDR3: TGTGCCAGCAGCCCTTTTCTAGAGGGAGGGCCAAGTGAGCAGTTCTTC.

This clonotype was detected ten times or more. This chain joins TRBV11-1 and TRBJ2-1; TRBD1 matches 7 bases. The V segment lost 5 bases and the J segment 0 bases; nucleotides outside the gene matches: 4. CDR1 is SGHAT and CDR2 is FQDESV in the germline V gene (reference sequence). The CDR3 has 15 residues. This CDR3 reads CASSGGQNSYNEQFF. The CDR3 DNA reads as TGTGCCAGCAGCGGGGGACAGAACTCCTACAATGAGCAGTTCTTC.

This clonotype was found once. A much larger clone differs by one base, so this may be a read error. The CDR3 ends on some other residue instead of the conserved phenylalanine or tryptophan, so this is likely a read error. Here the CDR3 reads CSANRDRRDIQYL. The CDR3 coding sequence is TGCAGTGCTAATCGGGACAGGAGGGACATTCAGTACCTC. This chain connects TRBV20-1 to TRBJ2-4; 8 bases map to TRBD1. The CDR3 totals 13 residues. In germline, CDR1 is DFQATT, CDR2 SNEGSKA (reference sequence). V was pared by 4 bases and J by 8 bases, with 7 bases of the junction left unmatched.

The rearrangement uses TRBV30 and TRBJ1-1, with D unclear. Germline V lookup: CDR1 GTSNPN, CDR2 SVGIG (reference sequence). This CDR3 is 12 amino acids long. Deletions cut 3 bases from V and 11 bases from J, with 16 bases between. The DNA of the CDR3 is TGTGCCTGGAGCCCCGGGGTTTCTGGCGCTTTCTTT. Protein product: CAWSPGVSGAFF.

This clonotype was seen ten or more times. The J gene is TRBJ1-1, the V gene TRBV20-1, with 8 bases lining up with TRBD1. CDR1 is DFQATT and CDR2 is SNEGSKA in the germline V gene (reference sequence). The CDR3 consists of 12 residues. J was trimmed by 5 bases and V by 6 bases; bases with no gene match: 5. This chain's CDR3 is CSAPTGETEAFF. As DNA, the CDR3 is TGCAGTGCCCCGACAGGGGAGACTGAAGCTTTCTTT.

About this clonotype: One base away lies a much larger clone, so this may be a sequencing read error. This chain connects TRBV7-6 to TRBJ2-1; D uncertain. Germline assignment: CDR1 SGHVS and CDR2 FNYEAQ. The CDR3 has 13 amino acids. The CDR3 protein is CASSLGRANGQFF. The CDR3 DNA follows: TGTGCCAGCAGCTTAGGCAGAGCAAATGGGCAGTTCTTC.